Following are 21 T cell receptor beta chains from one sample sequenced in a study of T cell repertoires in cytomegalovirus infection (dated by TCRdb to between 2018 and 2021). Instrument used: Illumina HiSeq 1500. Using fastp at Q25 and MiXCR, TCRdb reprocessed the public reads and kept productive beta chains. Each record represents a unique CDR3 protein, reported with the most common genes and DNA among its rows. Across this sample there are roughly 68,000 distinct CDR3 sequences, with approximately 22% seen only once. The ten largest clonotypes hold approximately 79% of the sample. Their antigen targets remain unknown. Sequencing input: PBMCs, sequenced either directly or after in vitro stimulation (not recorded which). These receptor sequences come from a human donor in good health (CMV status not recorded). Some clones in this sample may be carry-over from other donors' samples.

Only a few counts were recorded for this clonotype. The chain couples TRBV12-3 or TRBV12-4 to TRBJ2-1; 8 positions agree with TRBD2. The trim removed 3 bases at V and 3 bases at J, leaving 10 bases unmatched. The length of the CDR3 is 17 residues. The CDR3 sequence is CASSFLAGLVGYNEQFF. CDR3 bases: TGTGCCAGCAGTTTTCTTGCGGGACTAGTTGGCTACAATGAGCAGTTCTTC.

This clonotype was detected ten times or more. The chain uses TRBV7-2 and TRBJ2-3; D possibly matches TRBD1 or TRBD2 (6 bases each). The length of the CDR3 is 17 residues. Trimming shortened V by 7 bases and J by 3 bases, and 23 bases separated the two germline ends. Germline CDR1 is SGHTA and CDR2 is FQGNSA. The CDR3 reads CASTKRPRDTKTDTQYF. The CDR3 region has the DNA TGTGCCAGCACCAAGCGGCCGCGGGACACTAAGACAGATACGCAGTATTTT.

This clonotype was counted at least ten times. The chain combines TRBV14 with TRBJ2-1; D gene ambiguous. With 4 bases removed from V and 2 bases from J, the gap between germline ends came to 12 bases. Germline V gene sequence: CDR1 SGHDN, CDR2 FVKESK. The CDR3 has 15 residues. The CDR3 bases are TGTGCCAGCAGCCCGGGTGGGATCACCTACAATGAGCAGTTCTTC. Translation: CASSPGGITYNEQFF. The variable domain in full, completed from reference TRBV14 and TRBJ2-1, reads EAGVTQFPSHSVIEKGQTVTLRCDPISGHDNLYWYRRVMGKEIKFLLHFVKESKQDESGMPNNRFLAERTGGTYSTLKVQPAELEDSGVYFCASSPGGITYNEQFFGPGTRLTVL.

This clonotype has ten or more counts. The chain is built from TRBV2 and TRBJ1-5; 10 nucleotides line up with TRBD1. Germline values: CDR1 SNHLY, CDR2 FYNNEI. Trimming removed 4 bases from V and 7 bases from J; junction bases left unmatched: 4. There are 14 residues in the CDR3. This CDR3 is CASSGQGALQPQHF. CDR3 nucleotide sequence: TGTGCCAGCAGTGGACAGGGGGCCTTGCAGCCCCAGCATTTT.

This chain uses TRBV7-2 with TRBJ2-7; the match to TRBD2 covers 7 bases. The CDR3 runs to 14 residues. V lost 2 bases to trimming and J lost 3 bases; unmatched junction nucleotides: 4. Per the germline V gene, CDR1 is SGHTA and CDR2 is FQGNSA. CDR3 sequence: CASSLQSGDYEQYF. As DNA, the CDR3 is TGTGCCAGCAGCTTACAGAGCGGGGACTACGAGCAGTACTTC.

This chain uses TRBV7-2 with TRBJ2-1, with 10 bases that match TRBD2. Germline V gives CDR1 SGHTA, CDR2 FQGNSA. V lost 5 bases and J lost 4; bases outside the gene matches: 5. The CDR3 contains 15 residues. CDR3 residues: CASSPSGSQYNEQFF. The CDR3 DNA follows: TGTGCCAGCAGCCCTAGCGGGAGTCAGTACAATGAGCAGTTCTTC. Filled out from reference TRBV7-2 and TRBJ2-1, the complete variable domain reads GAGVSQSPSNKVTEKGKDVELRCDPISGHTALYWYRQSLGQGLEFLIYFQGNSAPDKSGLPSDRFSAERTGGSVSTLTIQRTQQEDSAVYLCASSPSGSQYNEQFFGPGTRLTVL.

The genes are TRBV18 and TRBJ1-2; perhaps TRBD1 as D (6 bases). The germline V gene has CDR1 KGHSH and CDR2 LQKENI. The CDR3 has 13 amino acids. Trimming left V 2 bases short and J 3 bases short, with 7 bases between. The CDR3 is CASSPSGDYGYTF. In DNA, the CDR3 is TGTGCCAGCTCACCATCAGGGGACTATGGCTACACCTTC.

The rearrangement uses TRBV2 and TRBJ2-1; 8 bases agree with TRBD2. V lost 7 bases to trimming and J lost 2 bases; unmatched junction nucleotides: 4. Germline assignment: CDR1 SNHLY and CDR2 FYNNEI. There are 14 residues in the CDR3. CDR3 protein: CASNGLATYNEQFF. The CDR3 DNA is TGTGCCAGCAACGGACTAGCAACCTACAATGAGCAGTTCTTC. Combining the CDR3 with reference TRBV2 and TRBJ2-1 gives the whole variable domain EPEVTQTPSHQVTQMGQEVILRCVPISNHLYFYWYRQILGQKVEFLVSFYNNEISEKSEIFDDQFSVERPDGSNFTLKIRSTKLEDSAMYFCASNGLATYNEQFFGPGTRLTVL.

This clonotype was detected a few times. This sequence joins TRBV7-9 and TRBJ2-5, with D possibly being TRBD1 (5 bases). The CDR3 sequence is 16 residues long. Germline V gives CDR1 SEHNR, CDR2 FQNEAQ (reference sequence). Trimming cost V 2 bases and J 5 bases, with 18 bases left between them. Here the CDR3 DNA reads TGTGCCAGCAGCTTAAGGCAGCAGGGCTGGAAGGAGACCCAGTACTTC. Translated: CASSLRQQGWKETQYF.

J is TRBJ2-5 and V is TRBV28; no clear D. Trimming removed 5 bases from V and 4 bases from J, with 23 bases in between. The CDR3 sequence is 17 residues long. In germline, CDR1 is MDHEN, CDR2 SYDVKM. CDR3 sequence reads: CASSPLKVASLGETQYF. The CDR3 nucleotides read TGTGCCAGCAGTCCTCTAAAGGTAGCCAGCCTGGGAGAGACCCAGTACTTC.

The chain carries TRBV10-3 and TRBJ1-1, with 11 bases that match TRBD1. CDR1 is ENHRY and CDR2 is SYGVKD in the germline V gene. V gave up 6 bases and J gave up 10 bases; unmatched junction bases: 7. CDR3 length: 13 residues. CDR3 bases: TGTGCCATCAGCCCCGGACAGGGGGCGGGAGCTTTCTTT. Residues: CAISPGQGAGAFF.

The chain recombines TRBV6-2 or TRBV6-3 with TRBJ2-7; D is uncertain. Germline V lookup: CDR1 MNHEY, CDR2 SVGEGT. The V end was cut by 0 bases, the J end by 2 bases, with 8 bases between. The CDR3 is 14 residues long. CDR3: CASSYSLGTYEQYV. The CDR3 coding sequence is TGTGCCAGCAGTTACTCGTTAGGGACCTACGAGCAGTACGTC.

This chain uses TRBV11-2 with TRBJ2-1; D is ambiguous. From germline, CDR1 is SGHAT and CDR2 FQNNGV. This CDR3 region has 13 residues. The V end was cut by 5 bases, the J end by 4 bases, with 9 bases between. DNA for the CDR3: TGTGCCAGCAGCCGTACAGAGTACAATGAGCAGTTCTTC. Its protein is CASSRTEYNEQFF.

A few counts support this clonotype. V gene TRBV20-1 combines with J gene TRBJ2-7, with 14 bases lining up with TRBD2. The CDR3 has 16 amino acids. Germline trimming cut 6 bases from V and 6 bases from J; bases unmatched to any gene: 13. The germline V gene has CDR1 DFQATT and CDR2 SNEGSKA (reference sequence). CDR3 sequence: CSATSGTSGSWSEQYF. Written as DNA, the CDR3 is TGCAGTGCAACATCCGGGACTAGCGGGAGTTGGAGCGAGCAGTACTTC.

This clonotype has a count of ten or more. The chain has TRBV7-2 and TRBJ2-7, with 7 bases fitting TRBD1. Trimming cost V 5 bases and J 6 bases; bases outside gene matches: 10. The germline V gene encodes CDR1 SGHTA and CDR2 FQGNSA. The CDR3 spans 14 residues. CDR3 amino acids: CASSRDSRRVEQYF. Here the CDR3 DNA reads TGTGCCAGCAGCCGGGACAGCCGACGGGTCGAGCAGTACTTC.

This clonotype was found once. The genes are TRBV12-3 or TRBV12-4 and TRBJ2-2; TRBD1 matches at 8 bases. This CDR3 is built from 16 residues. The ends lost 6 bases at V and 0 bases at J; junction bases unmatched: 6. The CDR3 DNA follows: TGTGCCAGCAGACCCCCGACAGGGGCGAACACCGGGGAGCTGTTTTTT. Protein sequence: CASRPPTGANTGELFF.

The chain recombines TRBV12-3 or TRBV12-4 with TRBJ1-2; D gene uncertain. This CDR3 spans 13 amino acids. V lost 5 bases and J lost 4, with 11 bases in between. Here the CDR3 DNA reads TGTGCCAGCAGTATAAACAGTTTCTATGGCTACACCTTC. Translation: CASSINSFYGYTF.

J is TRBJ1-4 and V is TRBV10-3; the D is unclear. The CDR3 contains 13 residues. In germline, CDR1 is ENHRY, CDR2 SYGVKD. V gave up 8 bases and J gave up 4 bases, with 11 bases separating them. CDR3 bases: TGTGCCATCTCCCCGGGCAGTAATGAAAAACTGTTTTTT. Protein product: CAISPGSNEKLFF.

The rearrangement joins TRBV18 to TRBJ2-5, with D tentatively TRBD1 (5 bases). The germline V gene has CDR1 KGHSH and CDR2 LQKENI. Trimming left V 3 bases short and J 2 bases short, with 16 bases between. The CDR3 runs to 16 residues. CDR3: CASSPFSTGLQETQYF. CDR3 coding DNA: TGTGCCAGCTCACCTTTCTCCACAGGCCTTCAAGAGACCCAGTACTTC.

The gene calls are TRBV19 and TRBJ2-5; TRBD1 matches 7 bases. The CDR3 totals 16 residues. The germline CDR1 and CDR2 sequences are LNHDA and SQIVND (reference sequence). The V segment lost 1 base and the J segment 1 base; nucleotides outside the gene matches: 6. The CDR3 loop reads CASSIAGRGSQETQYF. The CDR3 bases are TGTGCCAGTAGTATAGCGGGCAGGGGGAGCCAAGAGACCCAGTACTTC.

The J gene is TRBJ2-2, the V gene TRBV5-6, with D maybe TRBD2 (5 bases). This CDR3 region has 14 residues. The ends were cut back, 0 bases at V and 7 bases at J, with 10 bases in the middle. Germline loops: CDR1 SGHDT, CDR2 YYEEEE. Written as DNA, the CDR3 is TGTGCCAGCAGCTTGGAGGCGGGCATCGGGGAGCTGTTTTTT. Amino acid sequence: CASSLEAGIGELFF.